The present TCR beta chain was sequenced within a study of OX40 agonist ivuxolimab in advanced cancers. Background on the whole study: Ivuxolimab, which targeted the costimulatory receptor OX40 (CD134), was an agonistic, fully human IgG2 monoclonal antibody. In the dose-escalation cohort, approximately 80% of patients were male, and the mean age was 60 years with a range of about 20 to 79. Partial responses occurred in three dose-escalation patients: two with cutaneous melanoma and one with hepatocellular carcinoma. Prior anti-PD-1, anti-PD-L1 or anti-CTLA-4 therapy was permitted, and checkpoint inhibitors had been received by less than 45% of dose-escalation patients. The point of sequencing TCRbeta in the periphery was to test whether ivuxolimab changed TCR sequence diversity and drove clonal T-cell expansion. Intravenous ivuxolimab was administered to patients every 2 weeks at six dose levels: 0.01, 0.1, 0.3, 1.5, 3 and 10 mg/kg. Of the approximately 53 patients in dose escalation, about 20 had hepatocellular carcinoma, some 15 had melanoma, 9 had renal cell carcinoma and 9 had head and neck cancer. The paper reports the monotherapy dose-escalation portion (N of about 50 patients) of the phase I ivuxolimab trial. What the research found in general, with its limitations: After ivuxolimab, CD8+ T cells had more expanded clones than CD4+ T cells on average. In partial responders in the 0.1-3.0 mg/kg groups, normalized peripheral clonal expansion was found to be among the lowest, especially among CD8+ T cells. The antigen specificity of the clonally expanded peripheral T cells was not determined. At doses of 0.1 to 3.0 mg/kg, clonal expansion of both CD4+ and CD8+ T cells in blood was seen between baseline and week 6. Low levels of normalized T-cell clonal expansion were also seen in some patients who did not respond.

CDR1 and CDR2 (SGHRS, YFSETQ) derive from the germline V gene. Deletion took 9 bases off V and 3 bases off J, with a span of 16 bases between the germline ends. From cysteine to phenylalanine, the CDR3 is 13 amino acids long. The retained sequence is limited to the CDR3, 39 bases, with the frame set at the first base. Notes on this clone: The antigen it recognizes is unknown. Base qualities were left out, and no much larger clone turns up one base away.

To sequence the TCRbeta CDR3 region, genomic DNA was isolated from the sorted cells. The immunoSEQ Assay was used to sequence the TCRbeta CDR3 regions. Held by TCRdb, this immuneACCESS table contains in-frame sequences only and omits some clones. Under half of the omission traces to an unresolved V gene where checked; the cause of the rest is unknown. The sample table shows around 31,000 clones, and roughly 90% are seen once. The leading ten clones occupy under 70% of the sample. Patients with a history of autoimmune disease or receiving systemic immunosuppression were excluded from the trial. Peripheral blood for TCR sequencing was collected from all dose cohorts at baseline, on cycle 4 day 1, and on cycle 7 day 1. The samples were drawn from a first-in-human, open-label, multicenter phase I dose-escalation trial of ivuxolimab. Adults with locally advanced or metastatic melanoma, renal cell carcinoma, hepatocellular carcinoma or head and neck squamous cell carcinoma were enrolled in the trial. CD4+ and CD8+ T cells were sorted separately from peripheral blood before TCR sequencing.

Rearrangement joined TRBV5-1 to TRBJ2-7, with a tentative D gene TRBD2 over 6 matching bases. This TCR derives from an adult with an advanced solid tumor such as melanoma, head and neck, liver or kidney cancer. The specimen comprised CD4+ or CD8+ T cells sorted from blood, sampled in a trial of the OX40 agonist ivuxolimab. The CDR3 protein is CAILGLRHYEQYF. The nucleotide sequence is TGCGCCATCTTGGGACTCCGCCACTACGAGCAGTACTTC.